This is a list of T cell receptor beta chains from one sample in a study of blood T cell repertoires in COVID-19. TCRdb keeps only in-frame clones here, not all; method: immunoSEQ multiplex PCR. The table includes some 260,000 clones, about 80% detected once. Sequenced sample: peripheral blood. The source of these receptors is a woman aged 80 or over with acute or convalescent COVID-19. Each CDR3 is given with its conserved first and last residue. D genes are given only for firm matches. Only part of the rows carry a size: once, few, many, or a class if the clone is expanded.

>-|TRBJ1-5|-|TRBV7-9
CASTGQQNQPQHF
TGTGCCAGCACCGGACAGCAGAATCAGCCCCAGCATTTT
>-|TRBJ1-6|few|TRBV2
CASWGVTSPLHF
TGTGCCAGCTGGGGCGTAACCTCACCCCTCCACTTT
>-|TRBJ2-1|-|TRBV14
CASSQELGLRNEQFF
TGTGCCAGCAGCCAAGAGCTAGGACTACGCAATGAGCAGTTCTTC
>TRBD1|TRBJ1-3|-|TRBV5-5
CASSLGAGGLSGNTIYF
TGTGCCAGCAGCTTGGGGGCAGGGGGACTCTCTGGAAACACCATATATTTT
>-|TRBJ1-1|once|TRBV11-2
CASSPGQILMNTEAFF
TGTGCCAGCAGCCCCGGACAGATCCTAATGAACACTGAAGCTTTCTTT
>TRBD1|TRBJ1-2|-|TRBV19
CASSTSGGGYTF
TGTGCCAGTAGTACTTCAGGGGGCGGCTACACCTTC
>TRBD1|TRBJ1-1|-|TRBV5-5
CASSWDRMNTEAFF
TGTGCCAGCAGTTGGGACAGAATGAACACTGAAGCTTTCTTT
>-|TRBJ2-7|-|TRBV7-2
CASSSFYEQYF
TGTGCCAGCAGCTCTTTCTACGAGCAGTACTTC
>TRBD2|TRBJ2-1|-|TRBV29-1
CSVVTSGSGFWQFF
TGCAGCGTTGTGACTAGCGGGAGTGGGTTCTGGCAGTTCTTC
>TRBD1|TRBJ1-1|-|TRBV5-1
CASSLEVSGTGGWGAFF
TGCGCCAGCAGCTTGGAGGTCTCCGGGACAGGGGGTTGGGGAGCTTTCTTT
>-|TRBJ1-6|-|TRBV2
CASSREQGFNSPLHF
TGTGCCAGCAGCCGTGAACAGGGCTTTAATTCACCCCTCCACTTT
>-|TRBJ1-4|-|TRBV7-9
CASSLGADFNEKLFF
TGTGCCAGCAGCTTGGGGGCAGACTTTAATGAAAAACTGTTTTTT
>-|TRBJ1-5|-|TRBV19
CASQIRDGNQPQHF
TGTGCCAGCCAGATCAGGGATGGCAATCAGCCCCAGCATTTT
>-|TRBJ2-3|-|TRBV5-1
CASSPENWGQTQVRTDTQYF
TGCGCCAGCAGCCCCGAAAATTGGGGCCAGACCCAGGTGAGGACAGATACGCAGTATTTT
>TRBD1|TRBJ1-2|few|TRBV27
CASSPTGTGVGGYTF
TGTGCCAGCAGCCCGACCGGGACAGGGGTCGGTGGCTACACCTTC
>TRBD2|TRBJ2-7|-|TRBV18
CASTSGGVNEQYF
TGTGCCAGCACTAGCGGGGGGGTTAACGAGCAGTACTTC
>TRBD1|TRBJ1-2|few|TRBV19
CASSMAGQGTILYGYTF
TGTGCCAGTAGTATGGCGGGACAGGGGACCATCCTCTATGGCTACACCTTC
>TRBD1|TRBJ1-5|few|TRBV3-1/TRBV3-2
CASSQGPGQGISQPQHF
TGTGCCAGCAGCCAAGGCCCGGGACAGGGGATCAGTCAGCCCCAGCATTTT
>TRBD1|TRBJ1-2|many|TRBV5-1
CASRGQSDGYTF
TGCGCCTCACGGGGACAGAGTGATGGCTACACCTTC
>-|TRBJ2-3|-|TRBV7-9
CASSVYGGGDTQYF
TGTGCCAGCAGCGTCTACGGGGGTGGAGATACGCAGTATTTT
>TRBD2|TRBJ2-7|-|TRBV29-1
CSVLSGGGGRYEQYF
TGCAGCGTTCTCTCCGGGGGGGGCGGGAGATACGAGCAGTACTTC
>TRBD2|TRBJ2-7|-|TRBV7-9
CASSLWTSGTYEQYF
TGTGCCAGCAGCTTATGGACTAGCGGGACCTACGAGCAGTACTTC
>-|TRBJ1-5|-|TRBV6-6
CASSTQGSEGNQPQHF
TGTGCCAGCAGCACTCAGGGGTCTGAAGGCAATCAGCCCCAGCATTTT
>TRBD1|TRBJ2-7|many|TRBV9
CASSNIGQGEQYF
TGTGCCAGCAGCAATATCGGACAGGGCGAGCAGTACTTC
>TRBD1|TRBJ2-1|-|TRBV4-1
CASNVGQGVNNEQFF
TGCGCCAGCAACGTGGGGCAGGGGGTGAACAATGAGCAGTTCTTC
>TRBD2|TRBJ2-5|-|TRBV2
CASSRLAGGQETQYF
TGTGCCAGCAGCAGACTAGCGGGGGGGCAAGAGACCCAGTACTTC
>-|TRBJ2-5|-|TRBV18
CASSPPGQETQYF
TGTGCCAGCTCACCCCCCGGCCAAGAGACCCAGTACTTC
>-|TRBJ2-1|-|TRBV6-1
CASSAERTATFNEQFF
TGTGCCAGCAGTGCGGAAAGGACAGCGACCTTCAATGAGCAGTTCTTC